Listed here are 32 T cell receptor beta chains from one sample, sequenced in a study of blood T cell repertoires in COVID-19. Here immunoSEQ multiplex PCR was the method, and the copy in TCRdb shows in-frame clones only, minus some. The profile shows around 220,000 clones, 80% to 85% of them singletons. Sequencing was done on a sample of peripheral blood. The receptors shown here come from a woman over 75 with COVID-19, enrolled during active disease.

J is TRBJ2-1 and V is TRBV30, with a possible D match to TRBD2 (5 bases). V lost 0 bases and J 9 bases, leaving 12 bases between the germline ends. The germline V gene encodes CDR1 GTSNPN and CDR2 SVGIG (reference sequence). This CDR3 region has 13 residues. CDR3 nucleotide sequence: TGTGCCTGGAGTGTAAGGCTAGCCGCTGAGCAGTTCTTC. Translating it yields CAWSVRLAAEQFF.

The chain has TRBV18 and TRBJ2-1; maybe TRBD2 (5 bases). The CDR3 runs 14 residues. Germline CDR1 is KGHSH and CDR2 is LQKENI. Trimming removed 2 bases at V and 9 bases at J, with 14 bases between. CDR3 nucleotides: TGTGCCAGCTCACCATCCCGGGAAAGGGTTGAGCAGTTCTTC. Its protein is CASSPSRERVEQFF.

This sequence joins TRBV5-1 and TRBJ2-4; TRBD2 matches 15 bases. Losses at the gene ends were 1 base for V and 16 bases for J; bases not matched to a gene: 6. This CDR3 has 14 amino acids. The germline V gene encodes CDR1 SGHRS and CDR2 YFSETQ. Here the CDR3 DNA reads TGCGCCAGCAGCTTGAGCGCGGGACTAGCGGGGGGATACTTC. Residues: CASSLSAGLAGGYF.

The chain couples TRBV12-3 or TRBV12-4 to TRBJ1-2; 7 positions match TRBD1. This CDR3 contains 13 residues. V dropped 6 bases and J dropped 7; count of bases not matched to a gene: 8. The CDR3 loop reads CASRGQSLGGYTF. CDR3 sequence (DNA): TGTGCCAGCAGGGGACAGAGTCTGGGTGGCTACACCTTC.

The chain recombines TRBV12-3 or TRBV12-4 with TRBJ1-6; D not certain. Trimming shortened V by 4 bases and J by 6 bases, and 7 bases separated the two germline ends. This CDR3 spans 13 amino acids. CDR3 nucleotide sequence: TGTGCCAGCAGTTACTCCCTTAATTCACCCCTCCACTTT. It translates to CASSYSLNSPLHF.

This clone occurred a few times. The sample contains more than one DNA sequence encoding this CDR3. The chain links TRBV7-3 to TRBJ2-5; no firm D call. CDR1 SGHTA and CDR2 FQGTGA come from the germline V gene. V lost 2 bases to trimming and J lost 1 base, with 8 bases between them. This CDR3 is built from 14 residues. CDR3 bases: TGTGCCAGCAGCTTATCGAGTTCCCAAGAGACCCAGTACTTC. Translated: CASSLSSSQETQYF.

The chain employs TRBV30 and TRBJ1-5, with 8 positions matching TRBD1. Per germline, CDR1 GTSNPN and CDR2 SVGIG (reference sequence). This CDR3 is built from 13 residues. The V segment lost 5 bases and the J segment 3 bases; nucleotides outside the gene matches: 3. CDR3 region: CAWGQGDNQPQHF. CDR3 nucleotide sequence: TGTGCCTGGGGACAGGGTGACAATCAGCCCCAGCATTTT.

This chain links TRBV6-6 with TRBJ2-7, with TRBD1 identical over 8 bases. CDR1 is MNHNY and CDR2 is SVGAGI in the germline V gene (reference sequence). This CDR3 has 14 amino acids. V lost 2 bases to trimming and J lost 6 bases; unmatched junction nucleotides: 6. This CDR3 reads CASSYRSGGGEQYF. The CDR3 region has the DNA TGTGCCAGCAGTTACCGGTCAGGGGGCGGCGAGCAGTACTTC.

The rearrangement links TRBV7-9 to TRBJ2-3, with D perhaps TRBD1 (5 bases). Germline assignment: CDR1 SEHNR and CDR2 FQNEAQ (reference sequence). The ends were cut back, 3 bases at V and 0 bases at J, with 10 bases in the middle. This CDR3 is 15 amino acids long. CDR3 amino acids: CASSFGDRSTDTQYF. The DNA of the CDR3 is TGTGCCAGCAGCTTTGGAGACAGAAGCACAGATACGCAGTATTTT.

The chain combines TRBV2 with TRBJ1-5; possibly TRBD1 for D (6 bases). In germline, CDR1 is SNHLY, CDR2 FYNNEI. CDR3 length: 13 residues. With 6 bases removed from V and 8 bases from J, the gap between germline ends came to 14 bases. CDR3 region: CASSAHRDEPQHF. CDR3 coding DNA: TGTGCCAGCAGCGCCCACAGGGACGAGCCCCAGCATTTT.

The V gene is TRBV7-6, the J gene TRBJ1-1; 9 positions match TRBD1. This CDR3 comprises 16 residues. CDR1 is SGHVS and CDR2 is FNYEAQ in the germline V gene. V was clipped by 3 bases and J by 6 bases; unmatched bases: 11. The CDR3 DNA is TGTGCCAGCAGCTTGGGTTCCTCGGGGACAGGGTCTGAAGCTTTCTTT. It is translated as CASSLGSSGTGSEAFF.

This rearrangement joins TRBV3-1 (or the pseudogene TRBV3-2) to TRBJ1-1; D remains unclear. V gave up 4 bases and J gave up 2 bases, with 14 bases separating them. The CDR3 is 15 residues long. Germline V gives CDR1 LGHDT, CDR2 YNNKEL (reference sequence). The DNA for the CDR3 is TGTGCCAGCAGCCCTCGGGTTCTCTCCAACACTGAAGCTTTCTTT. This encodes CASSPRVLSNTEAFF.

The V and J genes are TRBV27 and TRBJ2-2; 7 bases agree with TRBD1. Germline V lookup: CDR1 MNHEY, CDR2 SMNVEV (reference sequence). This CDR3 region has 15 residues. Trimming took 6 bases from V and 5 from J; bases not matched to a gene: 9. The CDR3 is CASSPTGITTGELFF. The CDR3 DNA sequence: TGTGCCAGCAGCCCGACAGGGATAACGACCGGGGAGCTGTTTTTT.

The chain joins TRBV6-2 or TRBV6-3 to TRBJ2-5; 7 bases map to TRBD1. In germline, CDR1 is MNHEY, CDR2 SVGEGT. After removal of 5 bases from V and 0 bases from J, the junction contained 6 bases not matched to a gene. This CDR3 is built from 15 residues. The CDR3, as DNA: TGTGCCAGCAGTCCCAACAGGGGCCACCAAGAGACCCAGTACTTC. It codes for CASSPNRGHQETQYF.

The chain uses TRBV7-9 and TRBJ1-1, with D unresolved. The CDR3 runs 13 residues. Per the germline V gene, CDR1 is SEHNR and CDR2 is FQNEAQ (reference sequence). Trimming took off 1 base at V and 4 bases at J, with 7 bases between the two ends. This chain's CDR3 is CASSLEQSTEAFF. The CDR3 DNA reads TGTGCCAGCAGCTTAGAACAGTCCACTGAAGCTTTCTTT. The whole variable domain, remainder taken from reference TRBV7-9 and TRBJ1-1, is DTGVSQNPRHKITKRGQNVTFRCDPISEHNRLYWYRQTLGQGPEFLTYFQNEAQLEKSRLLSDRFSAERPKGSFSTLEIQRTEQGDSAMYLCASSLEQSTEAFFGQGTRLTVV.

V usage is TRBV7-8 and J usage is TRBJ1-3; TRBD1 agrees at 9 bases. The CDR3 runs 16 residues. Trimming took 1 base from V and 2 from J; bases not matched to a gene: 3. In germline, CDR1 is SGHVS, CDR2 FQNEAQ. The CDR3 sequence: CASSLDGTGTGNTIYF. The DNA of the CDR3 is TGTGCCAGCAGCTTAGATGGGACAGGGACTGGAAACACCATATATTTT.

V is TRBV3-1 (or the pseudogene TRBV3-2) and J is TRBJ1-5; tentatively, D is TRBD1 (5 bases). CDR1 and CDR2 from the germline V gene are LGHDT and YNNKEL (reference sequence). V shed 4 bases and J shed 5 bases, with 21 bases lying between them. CDR3 length: 17 residues. The CDR3 region has the DNA TGTGCCAGCAGCCCCTATCAGGGAGGGGCAGGGTATCAGCCCCAGCATTTT. Protein product: CASSPYQGGAGYQPQHF.

This clone was seen a single time. This chain uses TRBV19 with TRBJ2-5; no reliable D call. The CDR3 runs 15 residues. Between the trimmed V and J ends, which lost 4 bases and 4 bases, there was a span of 16 bases. The germline V gene has CDR1 LNHDA and CDR2 SQIVND (reference sequence). The CDR3 DNA sequence: TGTGCCAGTAGTACCTACGTCAAAAGAGGAGAGACCCAGTACTTC. Its protein product is CASSTYVKRGETQYF.

The gene calls are TRBV15 and TRBJ1-1; D is uncertain. Trimming left V 0 bases short and J 1 base short, with 6 bases between. The CDR3 has 14 amino acids. Germline-derived CDR1 and CDR2 are LNHNV and YYDKDF (reference sequence). The CDR3 reads CATSRDPENTEAFF. Written as DNA, the CDR3 is TGTGCCACCAGCAGAGACCCAGAGAACACTGAAGCTTTCTTT.

The CDR3 sequence: CASRSGATTEAFF. DNA for the CDR3: TGTGCCAGTAGGTCAGGGGCTACTACTGAAGCTTTCTTT. This chain connects TRBV19 to TRBJ1-1; a possible D gene is TRBD1 (6 bases). The CDR3 runs 13 residues. Germline-derived CDR1 and CDR2 are LNHDA and SQIVND (reference sequence). The V gene lost 6 bases and the J gene lost 5 bases, with 13 bases spanning the gap.

The V gene is TRBV7-9, the J gene TRBJ1-2; 8 positions agree with TRBD1. This CDR3 spans 16 amino acids. J was trimmed by 6 bases and V by 5 bases; bases with no gene match: 14. Per germline, CDR1 SEHNR and CDR2 FQNEAQ (reference sequence). The CDR3 bases are TGTGCCAGCAGCCCCGGATGGGACAGGACTAAAGATGGCTACACCTTC. It yields the protein CASSPGWDRTKDGYTF.

This clone was seen a handful of times. The chain uses TRBV6-4 and TRBJ2-1, with TRBD2 matching over 7 bases. The length of the CDR3 is 13 residues. V lost 2 bases and J lost 8; bases outside the gene matches: 3. Germline values: CDR1 MRHNA, CDR2 SNTAGT. CDR3 residues: CASSDQGGYEQFF. DNA of the CDR3: TGTGCCAGCAGTGACCAGGGAGGGTATGAGCAGTTCTTC.

The chain couples TRBV6-2 or TRBV6-3 to TRBJ2-7, with TRBD2 matching over 11 bases. This CDR3 contains 17 residues. The germline V gene encodes CDR1 MNHEY and CDR2 SVGEGT. V shed 4 bases and J 3 bases; nucleotides not matched to a gene: 11. The CDR3 DNA reads TGTGCCAGCAGTTCCAATAGACTAGCGGGAACCCTCTACGAGCAGTACTTC. Its translation is CASSSNRLAGTLYEQYF.

The V and J genes are TRBV5-1 and TRBJ2-3; TRBD1 agrees at 11 bases. Germline V gene data show CDR1 as SGHRS and CDR2 as YFSETQ. This CDR3 contains 15 residues. The ends lost 5 bases at V and 4 bases at J; junction bases unmatched: 6. CDR3 sequence: CASRLVGQGADTQYF. CDR3 coding DNA: TGCGCCAGCAGATTAGTGGGACAGGGGGCAGATACGCAGTATTTT.

This sequence joins TRBV20-1 and TRBJ2-7, with TRBD1 identical over 9 bases. The CDR3 is made up of 14 amino acids. V lost 3 bases and J lost 3; bases outside the gene matches: 6. Germline assignment: CDR1 DFQATT and CDR2 SNEGSKA (reference sequence). CDR3 nucleotide sequence: TGCAGTGCTAGTTCGGGACAGGGAATCTACGAGCAGTACTTC. Its translation is CSASSGQGIYEQYF.

This clone appeared a single time. The V call is TRBV4-2, the J call TRBJ2-7; 8 bases align to TRBD2. The ends lost 4 bases at V and 4 bases at J; junction bases unmatched: 12. This CDR3 is built from 16 residues. Germline values: CDR1 LGHNA, CDR2 YNFKEQ. CDR3 DNA: TGTGCCAGCAGCCTCCTGGGAAGCGGGAGTAGGTACGAGCAGTACTTC. Translating gives CASSLLGSGSRYEQYF.

The V call is TRBV11-3, the J call TRBJ2-1; possible D gene TRBD1, 6 bases. Trimming took off 5 bases at V and 8 bases at J, with 19 bases between the two ends. The CDR3 is 15 amino acids. CDR1 is SGHNT, CDR2 YENEEA, per germline. The CDR3 sequence: CASSRTGQKGDEQFF. The CDR3 DNA reads TGTGCCAGCAGCCGAACCGGACAGAAAGGGGATGAGCAGTTCTTC.

The CDR3 nucleotides read TGCGCCAGCAGCTTTGGTGACAGGCCAAACACTGAAGCTTTCTTT. Its translation is CASSFGDRPNTEAFF. The genes are TRBV5-1 and TRBJ1-1; a weak D match, TRBD1 (6 bases). The CDR3 is 15 amino acids. Deletions cut 2 bases from V and 2 bases from J, with 13 bases between. Germline assignment: CDR1 SGHRS and CDR2 YFSETQ.

The rearrangement links TRBV6-5 to TRBJ2-3; D is ambiguous. The CDR3 runs to 13 residues. Trimming shortened V by 6 bases and J by 2 bases, and 9 bases separated the two germline ends. From germline, CDR1 is MNHEY and CDR2 SVGAGI. The CDR3 loop reads CASRKLNTDTQYF. DNA for the CDR3: TGTGCCAGCAGAAAACTCAACACAGATACGCAGTATTTT.

J is TRBJ2-1 and V is TRBV20-1; tentative D call: TRBD2 (5 bases). The CDR3 has 11 residues. Germline lookup yields CDR1 DFQATT and CDR2 SNEGSKA (reference sequence). The V gene lost 5 bases and the J gene lost 9 bases, with 11 bases spanning the gap. The CDR3 region is CSAQADSEQFF. CDR3 DNA sequence: TGCAGTGCTCAGGCGGACTCTGAGCAGTTCTTC.

J is TRBJ1-5 and V is TRBV21-1. TRBV21-1 is classified as a pseudogene. The CDR3 consists of 16 residues. CDR3 in DNA: TGTGCCAGCAGCAAAGACTCCCTCGATAGCAATCAGCCCCAGCATTTT. Translated: CASSKDSLDSNQPQHF.

This sequence joins TRBV2 and TRBJ2-7; tentative D call: TRBD2 (6 bases). This CDR3 contains 14 residues. Per the germline V gene, CDR1 is SNHLY and CDR2 is FYNNEI. With 0 bases removed from V and 7 bases from J, the gap between germline ends came to 13 bases. In DNA, the CDR3 is TGTGCCAGCAGTGAAGCGCTCGGAGGGAAGGAGCAGTACTTC. Translating gives CASSEALGGKEQYF.